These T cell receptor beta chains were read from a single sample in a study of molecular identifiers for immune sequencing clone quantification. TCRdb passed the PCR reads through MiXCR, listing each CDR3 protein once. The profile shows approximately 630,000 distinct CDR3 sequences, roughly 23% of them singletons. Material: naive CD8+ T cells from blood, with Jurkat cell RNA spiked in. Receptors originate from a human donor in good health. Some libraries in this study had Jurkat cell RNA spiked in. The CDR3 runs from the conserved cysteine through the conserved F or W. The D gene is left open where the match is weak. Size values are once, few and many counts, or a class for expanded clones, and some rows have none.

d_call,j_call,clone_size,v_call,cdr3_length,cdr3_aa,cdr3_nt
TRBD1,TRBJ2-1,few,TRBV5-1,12,CASSSTDREEFF,TGCGCCAGCAGCTCAACAGACAGGGAAGAATTCTTC
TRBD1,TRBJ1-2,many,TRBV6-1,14,CASSELGTGDAYTF,TGTGCCAGCAGTGAACTGGGGACAGGGGATGCTTACACCTTC
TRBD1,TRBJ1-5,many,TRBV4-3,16,CASSQGTGTGPEPQHF,TGCGCCAGCAGCCAAGGCACCGGGACAGGCCCCGAGCCCCAGCATTTT
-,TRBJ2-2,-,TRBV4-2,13,CASSRGISGELFF,TGTGCCAGCAGCCGAGGAATATCCGGGGAGCTGTTTTTT
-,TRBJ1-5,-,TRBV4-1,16,CARSLPAGQSNQPQHF,TGCGCCCGCAGCCTTCCCGCGGGGCAGAGCAATCAGCCCCAGCATTTT
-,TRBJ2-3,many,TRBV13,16,CASSLMTEDSTDTQYF,TGTGCCAGCAGCCTCATGACAGAAGATAGCACAGATACGCAGTATTTT
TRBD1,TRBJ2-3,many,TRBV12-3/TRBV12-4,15,CASSPTGARTDTQYF,TGTGCCAGCAGTCCTACAGGGGCGCGCACAGATACGCAGTATTTT
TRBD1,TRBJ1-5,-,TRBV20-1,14,CSARPDRENQPQHF,TGCAGTGCTAGACCGGACAGGGAAAATCAGCCCCAGCATTTT
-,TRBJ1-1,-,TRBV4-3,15,CASSPGFQGNTEAFF,TGCGCCAGCAGCCCCGGATTTCAGGGGAACACTGAAGCTTTCTTT
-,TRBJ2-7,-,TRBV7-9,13,CASSFGRPYEQYF,TGTGCCAGCAGCTTTGGCAGACCCTACGAGCAGTACTTC
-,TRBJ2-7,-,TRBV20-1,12,CSAREDGYEQYF,TGCAGTGCTAGAGAAGACGGCTACGAGCAGTACTTC
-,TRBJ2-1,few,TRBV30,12,CAWSLGHNEQFF,TGTGCCTGGAGTTTGGGCCACAATGAGCAGTTCTTC
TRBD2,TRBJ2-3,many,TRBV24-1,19,CATSDGLAGDAPSTDTQYF,TGTGCCACCAGTGATGGACTAGCGGGAGATGCCCCTAGCACAGATACGCAGTATTTT
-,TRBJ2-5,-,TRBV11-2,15,CASTQHAQGKETQYF,TGTGCCAGCACCCAACATGCCCAAGGAAAAGAGACCCAGTACTTC
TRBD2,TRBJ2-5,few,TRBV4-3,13,CASSQDSGLPQYF,TGCGCCAGCAGCCAAGATAGCGGGTTGCCCCAGTACTTC
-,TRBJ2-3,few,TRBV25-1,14,CASSLEGGGYTQYF,TGTGCCAGCAGTCTCGAGGGGGGGGGATATACGCAGTATTTT
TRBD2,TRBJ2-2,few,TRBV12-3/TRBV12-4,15,CASSFVGGVDGELFF,TGTGCCAGCAGTTTTGTCGGGGGGGTAGACGGGGAGCTGTTTTTT
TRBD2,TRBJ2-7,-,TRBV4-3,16,CASSQGVTSGSYEQYF,TGCGCCAGCAGCCAAGGGGTAACTAGCGGATCCTACGAGCAGTACTTC
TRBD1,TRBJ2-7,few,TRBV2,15,CASSESPGQGYEQYF,TGTGCCAGCAGTGAATCTCCGGGACAGGGCTACGAGCAGTACTTC
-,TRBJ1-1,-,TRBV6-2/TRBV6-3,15,CASSYGAQLTVGAFF,TGTGCCAGCAGTTACGGGGCGCAACTGACGGTTGGAGCTTTCTTT
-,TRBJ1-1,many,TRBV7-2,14,CASSSGAGATEAFF,TGTGCCAGCAGCTCCGGGGCAGGGGCCACTGAAGCTTTCTTT
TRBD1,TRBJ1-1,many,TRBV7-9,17,CASSFPTGDSMNTEAFF,TGTGCCAGCAGCTTTCCGACAGGGGACTCCATGAACACTGAAGCTTTCTTT
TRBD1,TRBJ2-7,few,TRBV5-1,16,CASSLDGTGGIDEQYF,TGCGCCAGCAGCTTGGACGGGACAGGGGGCATAGACGAGCAGTACTTC
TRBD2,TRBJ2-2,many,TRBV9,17,CASSPPGLAGYTGELFF,TGTGCCAGCAGCCCACCGGGACTAGCGGGGTACACCGGGGAGCTGTTTTTT
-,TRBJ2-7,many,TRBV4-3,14,CASSQDRGKYEQYF,TGCGCCAGCAGCCAAGACAGGGGAAAGTACGAGCAGTACTTC
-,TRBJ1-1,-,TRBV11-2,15,CASSSPDRPNTEAFF,TGTGCCAGCAGCTCGCCCGACAGGCCGAACACTGAAGCTTTCTTT
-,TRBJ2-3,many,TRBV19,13,CATVGGITDTQYF,TGTGCCACCGTCGGGGGAATCACAGATACGCAGTATTTT